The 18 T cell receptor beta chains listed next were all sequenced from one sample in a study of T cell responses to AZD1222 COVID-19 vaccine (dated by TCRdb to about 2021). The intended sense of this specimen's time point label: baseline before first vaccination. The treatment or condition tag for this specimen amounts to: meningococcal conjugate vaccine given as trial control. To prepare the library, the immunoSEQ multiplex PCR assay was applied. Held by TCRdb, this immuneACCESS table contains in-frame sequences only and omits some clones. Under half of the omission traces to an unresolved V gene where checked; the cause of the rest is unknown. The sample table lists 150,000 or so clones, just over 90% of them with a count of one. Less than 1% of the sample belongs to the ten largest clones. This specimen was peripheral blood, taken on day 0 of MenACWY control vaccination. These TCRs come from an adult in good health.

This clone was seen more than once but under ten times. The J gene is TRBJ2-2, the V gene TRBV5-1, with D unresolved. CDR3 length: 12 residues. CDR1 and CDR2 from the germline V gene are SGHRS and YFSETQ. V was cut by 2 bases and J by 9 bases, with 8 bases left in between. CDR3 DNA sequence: TGCGCCAGCAGCTTCAATTATAGGGAGCTGTTTTTT. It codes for CASSFNYRELFF.

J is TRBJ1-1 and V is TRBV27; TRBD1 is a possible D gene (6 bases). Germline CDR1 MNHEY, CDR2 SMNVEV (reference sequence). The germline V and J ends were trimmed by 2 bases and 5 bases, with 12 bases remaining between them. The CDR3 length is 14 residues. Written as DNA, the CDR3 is TGTGCCAGCAGTTTAGGGGGGGCGCAAACTGAAGCTTTCTTT. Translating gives CASSLGGAQTEAFF.

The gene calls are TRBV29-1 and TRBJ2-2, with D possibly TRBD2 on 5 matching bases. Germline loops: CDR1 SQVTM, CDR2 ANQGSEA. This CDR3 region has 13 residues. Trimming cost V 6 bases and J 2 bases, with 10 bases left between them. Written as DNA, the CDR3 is TGCAGCGTCCACCGGGGAAACACCGGGGAGCTGTTTTTT. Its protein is CSVHRGNTGELFF.

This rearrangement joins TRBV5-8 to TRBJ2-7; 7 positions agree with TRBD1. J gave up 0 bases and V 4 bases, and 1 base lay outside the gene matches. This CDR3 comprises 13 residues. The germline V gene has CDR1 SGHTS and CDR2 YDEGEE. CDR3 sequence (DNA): TGTGCCAGCAGCCGACAGGGCTCCTACGAGCAGTACTTC. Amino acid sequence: CASSRQGSYEQYF.

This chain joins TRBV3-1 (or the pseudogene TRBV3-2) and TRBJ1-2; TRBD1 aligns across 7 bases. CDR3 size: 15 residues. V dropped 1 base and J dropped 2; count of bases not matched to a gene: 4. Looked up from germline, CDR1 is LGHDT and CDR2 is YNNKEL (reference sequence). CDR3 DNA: TGTGCCAGCAGCCAAGGACAGGGCTTCAACTATGGCTACACCTTC. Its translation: CASSQGQGFNYGYTF.

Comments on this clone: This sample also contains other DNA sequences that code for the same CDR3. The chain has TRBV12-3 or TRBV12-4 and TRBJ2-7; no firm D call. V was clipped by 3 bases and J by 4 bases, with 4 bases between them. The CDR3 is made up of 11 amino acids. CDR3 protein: CASSLGYEQYF. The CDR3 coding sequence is TGTGCCAGCAGTTTGGGGTACGAGCAGTACTTC.

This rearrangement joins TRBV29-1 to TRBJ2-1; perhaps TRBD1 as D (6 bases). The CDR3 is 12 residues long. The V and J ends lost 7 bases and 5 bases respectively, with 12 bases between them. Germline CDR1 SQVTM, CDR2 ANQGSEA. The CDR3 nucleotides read TGCAGCGCAGGGGTTTATGACAATGAGCAGTTCTTC. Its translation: CSAGVYDNEQFF.

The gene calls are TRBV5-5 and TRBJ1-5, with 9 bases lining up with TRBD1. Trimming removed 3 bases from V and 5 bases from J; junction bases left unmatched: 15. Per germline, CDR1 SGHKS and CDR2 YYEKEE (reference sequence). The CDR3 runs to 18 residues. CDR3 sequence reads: CASSSSGQGIRTDQPQHF. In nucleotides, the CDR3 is TGTGCCAGCAGCTCGTCGGGACAGGGAATCAGGACAGATCAGCCCCAGCATTTT.

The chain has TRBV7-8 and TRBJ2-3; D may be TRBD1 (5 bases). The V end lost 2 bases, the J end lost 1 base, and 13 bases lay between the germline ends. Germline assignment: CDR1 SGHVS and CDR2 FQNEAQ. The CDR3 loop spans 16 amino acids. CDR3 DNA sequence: TGTGCCAGCAGCTTAACAGGTCCCTTCGGCACAGATACGCAGTATTTT. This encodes CASSLTGPFGTDTQYF.

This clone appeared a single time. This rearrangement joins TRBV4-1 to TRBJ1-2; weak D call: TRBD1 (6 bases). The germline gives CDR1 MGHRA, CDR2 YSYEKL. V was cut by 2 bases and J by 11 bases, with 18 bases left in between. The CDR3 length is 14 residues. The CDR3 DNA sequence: TGCGCCAGCAGCCAACCCGGGACAACTGACGGTTACACCTTC. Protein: CASSQPGTTDGYTF.

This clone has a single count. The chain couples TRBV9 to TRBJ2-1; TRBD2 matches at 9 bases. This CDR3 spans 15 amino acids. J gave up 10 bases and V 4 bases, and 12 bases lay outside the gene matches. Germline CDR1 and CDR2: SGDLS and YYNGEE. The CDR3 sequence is CASSPKAGGLLEQFF. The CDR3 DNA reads TGTGCCAGCAGCCCTAAGGCGGGGGGGCTTTTAGAGCAGTTCTTC. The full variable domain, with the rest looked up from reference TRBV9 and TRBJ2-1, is DSGVTQTPKHLITATGQRVTLRCSPRSGDLSVYWYQQSLDQGLQFLIQYYNGEERAKGNILERFSAQQFPDLHSELNLSSLELGDSALYFCASSPKAGGLLEQFFGPGTRLTVL.

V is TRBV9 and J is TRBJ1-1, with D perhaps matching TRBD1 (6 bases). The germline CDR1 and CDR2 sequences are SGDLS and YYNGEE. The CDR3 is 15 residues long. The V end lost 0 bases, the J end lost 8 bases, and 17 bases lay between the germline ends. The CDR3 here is CASSVGTARREEAFF. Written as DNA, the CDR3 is TGTGCCAGCAGCGTAGGGACAGCCCGGAGGGAAGAAGCTTTCTTT.

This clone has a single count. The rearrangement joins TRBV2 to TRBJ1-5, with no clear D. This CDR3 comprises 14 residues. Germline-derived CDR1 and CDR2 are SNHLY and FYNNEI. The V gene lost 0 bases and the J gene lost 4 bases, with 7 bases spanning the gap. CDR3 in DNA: TGTGCCAGCAGTGAAGCGGTGGGAAATCAGCCCCAGCATTTT. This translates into CASSEAVGNQPQHF.

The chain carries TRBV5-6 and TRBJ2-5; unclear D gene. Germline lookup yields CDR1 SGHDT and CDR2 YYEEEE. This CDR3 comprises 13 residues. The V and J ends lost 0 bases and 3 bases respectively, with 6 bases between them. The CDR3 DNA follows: TGTGCCAGCAGCTTGGAACTGAAAGAGACCCAGTACTTC. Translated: CASSLELKETQYF.

For the CDR3, the DNA is TGTGCCAGCAGCTTAGACAGGAACTACGAGCAGTACTTC. It codes for CASSLDRNYEQYF. The V and J genes are TRBV7-2 and TRBJ2-7, with a possible D match to TRBD1 (5 bases). The CDR3 extends over 13 amino acids. Trimming took off 1 base at V and 3 bases at J, with 7 bases between the two ends. Germline lookup yields CDR1 SGHTA and CDR2 FQGNSA.

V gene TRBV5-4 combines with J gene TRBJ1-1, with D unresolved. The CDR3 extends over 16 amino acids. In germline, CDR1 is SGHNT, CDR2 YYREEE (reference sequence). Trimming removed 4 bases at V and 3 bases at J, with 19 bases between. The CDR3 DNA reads TGTGCCAGCAGCCCTTCCTGGACGGTCTCGGACACTGAAGCTTTCTTT. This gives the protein CASSPSWTVSDTEAFF.

The CDR3 DNA reads as TGTGCCAGCAGGACGACAGTGAACACTGAAGCTTTCTTT. Its protein product is CASRTTVNTEAFF. The chain links TRBV5-6 to TRBJ1-1; the D gene is possibly TRBD1 (5 bases). V dropped 5 bases and J dropped 0 bases, with 8 bases sitting between them. The V gene's germline CDR1 is SGHDT and CDR2 YYEEEE. The CDR3 is made up of 13 amino acids.

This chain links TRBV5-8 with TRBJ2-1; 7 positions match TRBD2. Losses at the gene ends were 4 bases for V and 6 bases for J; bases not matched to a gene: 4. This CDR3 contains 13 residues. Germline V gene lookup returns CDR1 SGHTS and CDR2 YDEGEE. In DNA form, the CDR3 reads TGTGCCAGCAGCCTGGGGGGGTTCAATGAGCAGTTCTTC. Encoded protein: CASSLGGFNEQFF.